This passage covers 5 T cell receptor beta chains from one sample sequenced in a study of T cells in localized non-small cell lung cancer. The repertoire was sequenced with immunoSEQ multiplex PCR; TCRdb's copy has only in-frame clones and lacks some. The sample consists of 90,000 to 100,000 clones, under 95% of them appearing once. The sample here was PBMCs, taken before any cancer treatment. The receptors here all came from a woman aged 40 to 75 with stage II squamous cell lung carcinoma.

CDR3 DNA sequence: TGTGCCAGCAGCTTAGTCCCTGGGGGGCCCACATCCTACGAGCAGTACTTC. This translates into CASSLVPGGPTSYEQYF. The chain has TRBV7-9 and TRBJ2-7, with D possibly called TRBD1 or TRBD2 (6 bases each). The germline V gene has CDR1 SEHNR and CDR2 FQNEAQ (reference sequence). This CDR3 spans 17 amino acids. Trimming removed 1 base at V and 1 base at J, with 17 bases between.

The chain links TRBV28 to TRBJ1-5; the D gene is possibly TRBD1 (5 bases). This CDR3 comprises 15 residues. Trimming left V 7 bases short and J 7 bases short, with 20 bases between. Germline V lookup: CDR1 MDHEN, CDR2 SYDVKM. CDR3 in DNA: TGTGCCAGCACCGGGGCCCTGTCCCACGCACAGCCCCAGCATTTT. It yields the protein CASTGALSHAQPQHF.

The rearrangement joins TRBV6-1 to TRBJ2-7; no clear D gene. The CDR3 has 12 residues. V lost 5 bases to trimming and J lost 4 bases, with 9 bases between them. CDR1 is MNHNS and CDR2 is SASEGT in the germline V gene. Here the CDR3 reads CASSPPSYEQYF. The CDR3 DNA sequence: TGTGCCAGCAGTCCCCCCTCGTACGAGCAGTACTTC.

V is TRBV28 and J is TRBJ1-5; D may be TRBD1 (5 bases). The germline CDR1 and CDR2 sequences are MDHEN and SYDVKM. Trimming took 6 bases from V and 11 from J, leaving 20 bases between them. This CDR3 is built from 14 residues. In DNA, the CDR3 is TGTGCCAGCAGCCCGCCGTGGGGCCCCCGGGCCCAGCATTTT. It is translated as CASSPPWGPRAQHF.

The J gene is TRBJ1-5, the V gene TRBV2; D uncertain. CDR3 size: 14 residues. The germline V and J ends were trimmed by 2 bases and 1 base, with 6 bases remaining between them. Germline CDR1 and CDR2: SNHLY and FYNNEI. CDR3: CASSESGSNQPQHF. CDR3 DNA sequence: TGTGCCAGCAGTGAATCTGGGAGCAATCAGCCCCAGCATTTT. The whole variable domain, remainder taken from reference TRBV2 and TRBJ1-5, is EPEVTQTPSHQVTQMGQEVILRCVPISNHLYFYWYRQILGQKVEFLVSFYNNEISEKSEIFDDQFSVERPDGSNFTLKIRSTKLEDSAMYFCASSESGSNQPQHFGDGTRLSIL.